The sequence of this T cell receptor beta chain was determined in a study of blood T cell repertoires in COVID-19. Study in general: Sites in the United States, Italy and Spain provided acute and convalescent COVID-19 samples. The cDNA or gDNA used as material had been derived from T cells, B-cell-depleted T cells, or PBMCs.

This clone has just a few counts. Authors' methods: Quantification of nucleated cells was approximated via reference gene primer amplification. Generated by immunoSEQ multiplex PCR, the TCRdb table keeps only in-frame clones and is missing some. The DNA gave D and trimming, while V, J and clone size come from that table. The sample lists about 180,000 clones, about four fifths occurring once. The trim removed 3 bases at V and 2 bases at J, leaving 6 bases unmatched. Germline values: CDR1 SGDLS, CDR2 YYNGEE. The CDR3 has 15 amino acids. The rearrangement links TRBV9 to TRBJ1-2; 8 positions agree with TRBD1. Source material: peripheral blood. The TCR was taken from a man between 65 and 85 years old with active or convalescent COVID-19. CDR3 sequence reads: CASSENRGSNYGYTF. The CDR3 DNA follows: TGTGCCAGCAGCGAGAACAGGGGGTCGAACTATGGCTACACCTTC.